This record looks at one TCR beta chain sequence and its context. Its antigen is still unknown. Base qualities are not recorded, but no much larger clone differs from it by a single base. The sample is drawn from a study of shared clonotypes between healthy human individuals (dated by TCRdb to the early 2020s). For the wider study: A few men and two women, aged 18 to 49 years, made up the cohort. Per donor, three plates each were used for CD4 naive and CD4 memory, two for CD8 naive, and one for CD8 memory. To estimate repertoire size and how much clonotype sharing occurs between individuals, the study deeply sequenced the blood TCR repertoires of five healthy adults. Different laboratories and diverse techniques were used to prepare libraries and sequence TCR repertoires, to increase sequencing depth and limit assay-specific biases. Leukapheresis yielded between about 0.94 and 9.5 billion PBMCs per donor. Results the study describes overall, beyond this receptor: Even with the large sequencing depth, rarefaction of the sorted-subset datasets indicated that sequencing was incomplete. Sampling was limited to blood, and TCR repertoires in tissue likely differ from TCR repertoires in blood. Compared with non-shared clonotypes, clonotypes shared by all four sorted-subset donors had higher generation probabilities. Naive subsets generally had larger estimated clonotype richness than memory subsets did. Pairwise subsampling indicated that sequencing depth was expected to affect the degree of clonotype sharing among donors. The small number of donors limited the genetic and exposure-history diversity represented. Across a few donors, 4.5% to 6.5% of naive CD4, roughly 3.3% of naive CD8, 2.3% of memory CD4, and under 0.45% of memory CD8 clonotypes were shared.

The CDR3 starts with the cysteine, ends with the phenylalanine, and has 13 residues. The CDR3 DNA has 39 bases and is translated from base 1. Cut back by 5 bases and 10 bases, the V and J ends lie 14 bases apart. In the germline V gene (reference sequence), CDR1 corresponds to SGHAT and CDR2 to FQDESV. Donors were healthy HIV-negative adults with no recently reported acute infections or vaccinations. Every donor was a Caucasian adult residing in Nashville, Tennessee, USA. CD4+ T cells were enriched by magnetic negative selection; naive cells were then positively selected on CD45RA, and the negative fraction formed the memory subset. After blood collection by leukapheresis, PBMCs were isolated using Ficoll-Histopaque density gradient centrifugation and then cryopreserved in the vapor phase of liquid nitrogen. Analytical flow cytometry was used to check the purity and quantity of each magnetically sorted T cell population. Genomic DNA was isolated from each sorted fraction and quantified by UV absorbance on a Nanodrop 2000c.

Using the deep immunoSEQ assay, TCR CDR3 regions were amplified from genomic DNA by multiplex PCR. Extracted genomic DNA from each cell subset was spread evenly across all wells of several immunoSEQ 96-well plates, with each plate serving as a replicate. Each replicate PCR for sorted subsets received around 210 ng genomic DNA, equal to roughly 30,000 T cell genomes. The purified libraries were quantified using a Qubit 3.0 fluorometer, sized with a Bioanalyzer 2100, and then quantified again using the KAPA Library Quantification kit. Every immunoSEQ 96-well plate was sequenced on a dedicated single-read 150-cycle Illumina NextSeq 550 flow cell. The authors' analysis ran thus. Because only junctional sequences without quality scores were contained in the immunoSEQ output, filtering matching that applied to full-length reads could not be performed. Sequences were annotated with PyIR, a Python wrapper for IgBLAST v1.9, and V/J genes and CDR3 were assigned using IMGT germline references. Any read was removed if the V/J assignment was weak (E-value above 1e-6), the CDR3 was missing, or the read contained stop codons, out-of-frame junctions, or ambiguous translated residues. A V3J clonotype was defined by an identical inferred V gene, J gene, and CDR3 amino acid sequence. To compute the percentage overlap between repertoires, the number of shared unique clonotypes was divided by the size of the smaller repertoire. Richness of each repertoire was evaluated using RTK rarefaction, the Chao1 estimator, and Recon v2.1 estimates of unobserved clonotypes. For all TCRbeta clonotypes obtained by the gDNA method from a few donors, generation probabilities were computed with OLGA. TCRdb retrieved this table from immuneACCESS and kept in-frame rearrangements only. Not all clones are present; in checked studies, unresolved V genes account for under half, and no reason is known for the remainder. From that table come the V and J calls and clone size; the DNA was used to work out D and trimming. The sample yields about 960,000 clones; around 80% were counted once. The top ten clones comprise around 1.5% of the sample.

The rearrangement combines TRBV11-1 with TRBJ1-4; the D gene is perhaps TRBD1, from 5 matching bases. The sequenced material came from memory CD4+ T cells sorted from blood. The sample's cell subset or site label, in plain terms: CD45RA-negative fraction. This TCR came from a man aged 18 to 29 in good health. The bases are TGTGCCAGCAGCCCGGGGGAGGGGAGAAAACTGTTTTTT. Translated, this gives CASSPGEGRKLFF.